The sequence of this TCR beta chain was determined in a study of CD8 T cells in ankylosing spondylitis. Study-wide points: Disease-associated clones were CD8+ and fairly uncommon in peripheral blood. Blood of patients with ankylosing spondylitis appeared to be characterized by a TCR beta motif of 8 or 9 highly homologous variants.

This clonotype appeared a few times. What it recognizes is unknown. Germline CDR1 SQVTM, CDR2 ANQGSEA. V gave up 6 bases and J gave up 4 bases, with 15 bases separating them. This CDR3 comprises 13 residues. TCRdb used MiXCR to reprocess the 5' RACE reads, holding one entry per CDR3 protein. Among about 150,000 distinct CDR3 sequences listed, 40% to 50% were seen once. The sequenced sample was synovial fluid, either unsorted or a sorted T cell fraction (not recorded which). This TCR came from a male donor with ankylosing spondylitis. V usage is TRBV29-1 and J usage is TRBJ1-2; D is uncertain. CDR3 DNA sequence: TGCAGCGTCGTGCAGGCTTCATTCTATGGCTACACCTTC. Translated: CSVVQASFYGYTF.